The entry below describes one T cell receptor beta chain. V was clipped by 7 bases and J by 1 base; unmatched bases: 7. This CDR3 comprises 15 residues. The germline CDR1 and CDR2 sequences are MNHNS and SASEGT. The sample originates from a study of cytomegalovirus exposure and HLA in healthy donors. Both 60 Vbeta primers and 13 Jbeta primers went into the PCR. Profiling relied on immunoSEQ multiplex PCR, and the TCRdb table lists in-frame clones only, not all of them. The sample has some 120,000 clones, more than 80% seen once; the top ten hold about 7%. The chain joins TRBV6-1 to TRBJ1-5; 7 nucleotides line up with TRBD1. Sequenced sample: PBMCs. The source is a woman between 25 and 40 years old in good health and CMV-seropositive. CDR3 region: CASNEQGVSNQPQHF. The CDR3 DNA reads TGTGCCAGCAATGAGCAGGGGGTGAGCAATCAGCCCCAGCATTTT.